A selection of T cell receptor beta chains follows, all from one sample in a study of T cell changes during pregnancy in multiple sclerosis. Libraries were prepared by immunoSEQ multiplex PCR; TCRdb keeps only in-frame clonotypes and omits some of them. The data hold about 40,000 clones, with 80% to 95% observed a single time. Here the sequenced sample was CD4+ T cells from peripheral blood mononuclear cells, taken in the third trimester of pregnancy. These receptors were obtained from a female donor with multiple sclerosis, enrolled in a pregnancy study. Both conserved end residues are part of each CDR3. Each record gives: D gene, clone size, V gene, J gene, CDR3 DNA, CDR3 protein. A D gene is named only where the DNA matches it firmly. Not all rows give a size; the values are once, few, many and, for expanded clones, a class.

>.|.|TRBV10-3|TRBJ1-5
TGTGCCATCAACAGCTATAGCAATCAGCCCCAGCATTTT
CAINSYSNQPQHF
>TRBD2|.|TRBV5-4|TRBJ2-5
TGTGCCAGCAGCTTAACTAGCGGACTACAAGAGACCCAGTACTTC
CASSLTSGLQETQYF
>TRBD1|.|TRBV4-3|TRBJ1-3
TGCGCCAGCAGCCAAGGGACAGGGTCAACATCTGGAAACACCATATATTTT
CASSQGTGSTSGNTIYF
>.|.|TRBV21-1|TRBJ2-7
TGTGCCAGCAGCGTGTCGACTGGCTTGGCCTCGTACGAGCAGTACTTC
CASSVSTGLASYEQYF
>TRBD1|.|TRBV29-1|TRBJ2-2
TGCAGCGTTGATAGGGACAGGGGTGCCGGGGAGCTGTTTTTT
CSVDRDRGAGELFF
>.|once|TRBV30|TRBJ1-2
TGTGCCTGGAGTGTGGCCAGGGACTATGGCTACACCTTC
CAWSVARDYGYTF
>.|.|TRBV6-5|TRBJ1-5
TGTGCCAGCAGCCCCGACAGGAATCAGCCCCAGCATTTT
CASSPDRNQPQHF
>.|.|TRBV7-8|TRBJ2-7
TGTGCCAGCACCCGAGACAGAAGCTCCTACGAGCAGTACTTC
CASTRDRSSYEQYF
>TRBD1|.|TRBV19|TRBJ2-1
TGTGCCAGTAGGGGCCCCCGACAGGGTAATGAGCAGTTCTTC
CASRGPRQGNEQFF
>.|.|TRBV4-3|TRBJ2-3
TGCGCCAGCAGCCAAGTGTGGGGGCAAAGCACAGATACGCAGTATTTT
CASSQVWGQSTDTQYF
>TRBD1|.|TRBV7-3|TRBJ2-3
TGTGCCAGCAGCTCATCGACAGGGGGCATCACAGATACGCAGTATTTT
CASSSSTGGITDTQYF
>TRBD1|.|TRBV6-4|TRBJ1-4
TGTGCCAGCAGTGAGGTAAGGACAGGGGGGCGATCCCTTCAGGTGAAAAAACTGTTTTTT
CASSEVRTGGRSLQVKKLFF
>TRBD2|.|TRBV10-3|TRBJ2-3
TGTGCCATCAGTTATAGCGGGGCTACAGATACGCAGTATTTT
CAISYSGATDTQYF
>TRBD1|few|TRBV7-9|TRBJ1-2
TGTGCCAGCAGCTTAGACGGGACAGGGAATGGCTACACCTTC
CASSLDGTGNGYTF
>.|.|TRBV28|TRBJ2-3
TGTGCCAGCAGTTTCCCCCCGGCCGTAACGGGAGATACGCAGTATTTT
CASSFPPAVTGDTQYF
>.|.|TRBV5-6|TRBJ2-7
TGTGCCAGCAGCTCCCTTGGTGACAGTTCCTCCTACGAGCAGTACTTC
CASSSLGDSSSYEQYF